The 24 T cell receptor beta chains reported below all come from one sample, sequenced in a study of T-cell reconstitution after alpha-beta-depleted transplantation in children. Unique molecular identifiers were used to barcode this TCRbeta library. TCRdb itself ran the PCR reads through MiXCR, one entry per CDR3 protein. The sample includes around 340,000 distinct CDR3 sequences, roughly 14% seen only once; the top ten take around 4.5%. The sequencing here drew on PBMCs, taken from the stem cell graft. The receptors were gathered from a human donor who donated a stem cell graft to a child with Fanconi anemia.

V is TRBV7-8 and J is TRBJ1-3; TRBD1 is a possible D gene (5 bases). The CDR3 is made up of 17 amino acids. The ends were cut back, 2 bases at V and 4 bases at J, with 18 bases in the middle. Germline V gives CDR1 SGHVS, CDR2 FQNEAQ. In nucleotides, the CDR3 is TGTGCCAGCAGCTTAAGCCTCAGGACAAAAGACGGAAACACCATATATTTT. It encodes CASSLSLRTKDGNTIYF.

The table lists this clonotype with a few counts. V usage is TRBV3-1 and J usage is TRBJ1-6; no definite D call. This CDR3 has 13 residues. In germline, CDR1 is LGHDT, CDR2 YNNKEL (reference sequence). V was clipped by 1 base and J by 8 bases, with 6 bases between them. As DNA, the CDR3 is TGTGCCAGCAGCCAAGGAGAGGATTCACCCCTCCACTTT. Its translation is CASSQGEDSPLHF.

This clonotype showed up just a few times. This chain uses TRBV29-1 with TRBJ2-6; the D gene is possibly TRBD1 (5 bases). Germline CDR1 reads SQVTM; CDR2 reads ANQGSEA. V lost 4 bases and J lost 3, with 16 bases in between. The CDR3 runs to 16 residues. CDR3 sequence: CSVVPEGARGANVLTF. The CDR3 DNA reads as TGCAGCGTTGTGCCAGAAGGGGCGCGTGGGGCCAACGTCCTGACTTTC.

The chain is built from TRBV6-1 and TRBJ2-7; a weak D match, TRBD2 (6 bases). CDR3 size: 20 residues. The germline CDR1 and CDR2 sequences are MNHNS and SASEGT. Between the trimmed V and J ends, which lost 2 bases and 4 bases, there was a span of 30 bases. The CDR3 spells CASSETRGTTTTLILYEQYV. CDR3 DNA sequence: TGTGCCAGCAGTGAAACTCGGGGGACCACCACCACTCTCATCCTATACGAGCAGTACGTC.

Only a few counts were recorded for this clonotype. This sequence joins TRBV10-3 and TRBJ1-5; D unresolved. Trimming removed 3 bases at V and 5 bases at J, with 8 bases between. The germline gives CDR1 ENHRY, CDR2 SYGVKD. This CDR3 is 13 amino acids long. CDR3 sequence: CAISDREDQPQHF. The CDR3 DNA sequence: TGTGCCATCAGTGATCGGGAGGATCAGCCCCAGCATTTT.

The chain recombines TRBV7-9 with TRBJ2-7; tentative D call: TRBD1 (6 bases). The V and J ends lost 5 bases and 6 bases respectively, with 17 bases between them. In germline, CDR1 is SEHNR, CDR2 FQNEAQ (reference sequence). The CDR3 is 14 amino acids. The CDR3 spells CASSHADSPREQYF. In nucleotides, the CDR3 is TGTGCCAGCAGCCACGCGGACAGTCCTCGCGAGCAGTACTTC.

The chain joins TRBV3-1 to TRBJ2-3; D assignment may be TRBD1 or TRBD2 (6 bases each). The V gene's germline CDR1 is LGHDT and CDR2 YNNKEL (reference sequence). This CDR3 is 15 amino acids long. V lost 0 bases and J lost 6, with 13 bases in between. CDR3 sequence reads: CASSQDPRRGDTQYF. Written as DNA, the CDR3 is TGTGCCAGCAGCCAAGATCCCCGGAGGGGGGATACGCAGTATTTT.

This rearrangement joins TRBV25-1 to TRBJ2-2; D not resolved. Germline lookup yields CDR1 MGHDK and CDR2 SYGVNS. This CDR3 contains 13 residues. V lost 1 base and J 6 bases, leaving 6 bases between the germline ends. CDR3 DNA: TGTGCCAGCAGTGAATTGAGAGCCGGGGAGCTGTTTTTT. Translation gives CASSELRAGELFF.

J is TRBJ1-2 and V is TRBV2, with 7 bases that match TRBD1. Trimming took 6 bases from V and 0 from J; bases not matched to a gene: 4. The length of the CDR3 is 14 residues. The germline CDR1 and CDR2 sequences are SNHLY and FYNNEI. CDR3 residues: CASRRDSSNYGYTF. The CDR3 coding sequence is TGTGCCAGCAGGAGGGACAGTTCTAACTATGGCTACACCTTC.

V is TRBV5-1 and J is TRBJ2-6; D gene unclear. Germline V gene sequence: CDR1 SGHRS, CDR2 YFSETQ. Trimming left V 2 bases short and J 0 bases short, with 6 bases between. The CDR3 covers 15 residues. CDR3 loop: CASSFTSSGANVLTF. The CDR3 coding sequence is TGCGCCAGCAGCTTTACCAGCTCTGGGGCCAACGTCCTGACTTTC.

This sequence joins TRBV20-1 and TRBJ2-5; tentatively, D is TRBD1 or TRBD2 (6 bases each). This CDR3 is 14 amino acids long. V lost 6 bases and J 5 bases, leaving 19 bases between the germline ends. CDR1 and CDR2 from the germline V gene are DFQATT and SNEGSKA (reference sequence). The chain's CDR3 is CSAIYPGAGETQYF. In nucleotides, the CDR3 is TGCAGTGCGATTTATCCGGGGGCCGGGGAGACCCAGTACTTC.

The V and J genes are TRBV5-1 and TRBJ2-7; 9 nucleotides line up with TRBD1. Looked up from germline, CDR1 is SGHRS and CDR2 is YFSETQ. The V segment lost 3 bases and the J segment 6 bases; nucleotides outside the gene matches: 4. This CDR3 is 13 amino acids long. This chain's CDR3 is CASSWTGDSEQYF. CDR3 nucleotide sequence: TGCGCCAGCAGCTGGACAGGGGACAGCGAGCAGTACTTC.

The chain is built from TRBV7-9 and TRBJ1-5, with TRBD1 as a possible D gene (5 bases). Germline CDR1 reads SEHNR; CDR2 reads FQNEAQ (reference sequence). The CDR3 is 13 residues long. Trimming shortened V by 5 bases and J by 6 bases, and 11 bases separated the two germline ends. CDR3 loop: CASSRGKAQPQHF. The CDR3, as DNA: TGTGCCAGCAGCCGGGGGAAAGCTCAGCCCCAGCATTTT.

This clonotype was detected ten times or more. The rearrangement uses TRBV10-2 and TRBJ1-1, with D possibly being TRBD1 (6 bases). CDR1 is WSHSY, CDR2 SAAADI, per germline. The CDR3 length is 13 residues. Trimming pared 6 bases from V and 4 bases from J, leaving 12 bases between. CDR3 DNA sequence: TGCGCCAGCAGCGAGAGGGGGTTCACTGAAGCTTTCTTT. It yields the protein CASSERGFTEAFF.

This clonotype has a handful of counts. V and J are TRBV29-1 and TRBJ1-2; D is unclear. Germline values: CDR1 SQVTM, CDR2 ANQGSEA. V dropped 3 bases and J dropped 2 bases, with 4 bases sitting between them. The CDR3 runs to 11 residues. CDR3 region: CSVDTNYGYTF. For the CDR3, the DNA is TGCAGCGTTGACACCAACTATGGCTACACCTTC.

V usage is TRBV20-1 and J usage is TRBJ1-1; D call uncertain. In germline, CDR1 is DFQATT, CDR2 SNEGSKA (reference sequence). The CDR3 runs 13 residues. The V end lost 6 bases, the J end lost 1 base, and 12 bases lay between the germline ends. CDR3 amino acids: CSAQDVANTEAFF. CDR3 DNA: TGCAGTGCCCAGGACGTTGCGAACACTGAAGCTTTCTTT.

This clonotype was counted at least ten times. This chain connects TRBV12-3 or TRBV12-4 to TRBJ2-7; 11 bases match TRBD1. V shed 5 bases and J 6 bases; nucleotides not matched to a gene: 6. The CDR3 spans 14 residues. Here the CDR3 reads CASSPPGTGGEQYF. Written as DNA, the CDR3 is TGTGCCAGCAGTCCCCCCGGGACAGGGGGCGAGCAGTACTTC.

The CDR3 DNA is TGTGCCAGCAGCATACCTAGCGGGGGGTCCGGGGAGACCCAGTACTTC. Protein sequence: CASSIPSGGSGETQYF. J is TRBJ2-5 and V is TRBV7-6, with 11 positions matching TRBD2. From germline, CDR1 is SGHVS and CDR2 FNYEAQ. The CDR3 loop spans 16 amino acids. After removal of 5 bases from V and 5 bases from J, the junction contained 10 bases not matched to a gene.

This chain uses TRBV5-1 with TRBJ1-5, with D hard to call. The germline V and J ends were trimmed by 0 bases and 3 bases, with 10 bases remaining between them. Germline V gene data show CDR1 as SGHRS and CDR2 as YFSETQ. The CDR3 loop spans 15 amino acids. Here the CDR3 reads CASSLGVGDNQPQHF. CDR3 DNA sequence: TGCGCCAGCAGCTTGGGGGTGGGTGACAATCAGCCCCAGCATTTT.

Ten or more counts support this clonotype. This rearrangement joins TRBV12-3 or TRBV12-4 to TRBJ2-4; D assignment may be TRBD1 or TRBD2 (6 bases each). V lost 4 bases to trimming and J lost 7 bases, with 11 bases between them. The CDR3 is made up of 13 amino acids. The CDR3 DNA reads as TGTGCCAGCAGTTCACGAGGGGGGAACATTCAGTACTTC. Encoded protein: CASSSRGGNIQYF.

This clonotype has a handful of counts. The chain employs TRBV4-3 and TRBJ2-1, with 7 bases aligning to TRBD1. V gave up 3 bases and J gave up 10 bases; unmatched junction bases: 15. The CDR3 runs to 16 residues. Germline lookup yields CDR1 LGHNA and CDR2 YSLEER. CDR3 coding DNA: TGCGCCAGCAGCCAGGCCGGGACAGTTCCGAATACGGAGCAGTTCTTC. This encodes CASSQAGTVPNTEQFF.

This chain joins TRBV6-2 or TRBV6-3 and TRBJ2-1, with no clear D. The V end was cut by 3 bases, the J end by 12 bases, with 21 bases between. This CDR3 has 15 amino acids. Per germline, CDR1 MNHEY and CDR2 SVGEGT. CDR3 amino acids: CASSYRSADALGQFF. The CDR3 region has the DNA TGTGCCAGCAGTTATAGGAGCGCGGATGCTCTGGGGCAGTTCTTC.

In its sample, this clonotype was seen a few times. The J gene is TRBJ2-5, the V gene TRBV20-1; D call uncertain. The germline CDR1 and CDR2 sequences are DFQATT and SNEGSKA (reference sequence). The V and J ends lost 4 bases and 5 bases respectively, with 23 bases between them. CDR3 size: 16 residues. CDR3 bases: TGCAGTGCTAAGCCCCTTGTTCGCTTGGGGATCGAGACCCAGTACTTC. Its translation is CSAKPLVRLGIETQYF.

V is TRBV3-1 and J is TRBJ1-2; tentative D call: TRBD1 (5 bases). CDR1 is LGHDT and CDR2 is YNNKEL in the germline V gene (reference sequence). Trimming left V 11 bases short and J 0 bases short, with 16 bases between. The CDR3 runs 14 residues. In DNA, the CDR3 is TGTGCCTGCACCACGCGACAGACTAACTATGGCTACACCTTC. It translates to CACTTRQTNYGYTF.